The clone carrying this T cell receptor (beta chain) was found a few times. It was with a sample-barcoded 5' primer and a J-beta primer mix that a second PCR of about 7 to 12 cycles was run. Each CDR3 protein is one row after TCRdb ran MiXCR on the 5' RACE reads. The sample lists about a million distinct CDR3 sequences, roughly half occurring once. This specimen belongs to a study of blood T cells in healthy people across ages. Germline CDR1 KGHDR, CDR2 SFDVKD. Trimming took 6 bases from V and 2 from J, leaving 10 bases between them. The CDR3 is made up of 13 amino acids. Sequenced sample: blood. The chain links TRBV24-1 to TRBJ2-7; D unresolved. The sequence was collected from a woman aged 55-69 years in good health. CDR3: CATSKASTYEQYF. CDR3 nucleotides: TGTGCCACCAGTAAAGCGAGCACCTACGAGCAGTACTTC.